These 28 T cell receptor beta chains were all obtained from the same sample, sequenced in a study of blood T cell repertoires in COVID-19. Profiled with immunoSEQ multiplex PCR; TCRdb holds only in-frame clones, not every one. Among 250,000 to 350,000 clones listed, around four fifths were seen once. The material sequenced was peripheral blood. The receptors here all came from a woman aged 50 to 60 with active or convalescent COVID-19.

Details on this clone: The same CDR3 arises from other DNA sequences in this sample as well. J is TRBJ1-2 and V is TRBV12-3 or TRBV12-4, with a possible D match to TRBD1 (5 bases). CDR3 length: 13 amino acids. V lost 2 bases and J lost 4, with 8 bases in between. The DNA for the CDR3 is TGTGCCAGCAGTTTACAGGGCCTCTATGGCTACACCTTC. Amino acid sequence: CASSLQGLYGYTF.

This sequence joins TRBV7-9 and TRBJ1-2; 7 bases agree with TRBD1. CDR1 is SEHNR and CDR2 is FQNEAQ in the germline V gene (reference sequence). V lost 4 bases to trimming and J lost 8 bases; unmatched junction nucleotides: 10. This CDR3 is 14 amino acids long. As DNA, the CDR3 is TGTGCCAGCAGCTCACTCACAGGGGACCGGGGCTACACCTTC. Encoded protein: CASSSLTGDRGYTF.

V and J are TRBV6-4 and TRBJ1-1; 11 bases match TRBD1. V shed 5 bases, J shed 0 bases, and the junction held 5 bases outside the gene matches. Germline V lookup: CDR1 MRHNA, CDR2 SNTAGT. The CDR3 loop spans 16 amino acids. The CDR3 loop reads CASSQPGQGVNTEAFF. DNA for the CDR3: TGTGCCAGCAGTCAACCGGGACAGGGGGTGAACACTGAAGCTTTCTTT.

CDR3 sequence reads: CASTGTSGSFGELFF. CDR3 sequence (DNA): TGTGCCAGCACCGGGACTAGCGGGAGTTTCGGGGAGCTGTTTTTT. This chain links TRBV7-2 with TRBJ2-2; TRBD2 matches 14 bases. V shed 7 bases and J 7 bases; nucleotides not matched to a gene: 5. The length of the CDR3 is 15 residues. CDR1 is SGHTA, CDR2 FQGNSA, per germline. The full variable domain, with the rest looked up from reference TRBV7-2 and TRBJ2-2, is GAGVSQSPSNKVTEKGKDVELRCDPISGHTALYWYRQSLGQGLEFLIYFQGNSAPDKSGLPSDRFSAERTGGSVSTLTIQRTQQEDSAVYLCASTGTSGSFGELFFGEGSRLTVL.

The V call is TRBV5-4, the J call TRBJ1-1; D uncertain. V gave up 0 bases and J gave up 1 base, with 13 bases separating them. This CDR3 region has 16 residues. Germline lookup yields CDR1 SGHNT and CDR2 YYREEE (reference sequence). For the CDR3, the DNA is TGTGCCAGCAGCTTGGCCGGAACGGGAAGGAACACTGAAGCTTTCTTT. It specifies CASSLAGTGRNTEAFF. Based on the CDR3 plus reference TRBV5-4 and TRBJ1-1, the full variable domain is ETGVTQSPTHLIKTRGQQVTLRCSSQSGHNTVSWYQQALGQGPQFIFQYYREEENGRGNFPPRFSGLQFPNYSSELNVNALELDDSALYLCASSLAGTGRNTEAFFGQGTRLTVV.

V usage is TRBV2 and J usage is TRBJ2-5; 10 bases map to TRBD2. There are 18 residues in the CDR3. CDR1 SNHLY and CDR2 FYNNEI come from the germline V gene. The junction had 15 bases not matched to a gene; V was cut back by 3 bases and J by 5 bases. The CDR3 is CASSDILLAGVSSETQYF. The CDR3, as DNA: TGTGCCAGCAGTGACATCTTGCTAGCGGGAGTAAGTTCGGAGACCCAGTACTTC.

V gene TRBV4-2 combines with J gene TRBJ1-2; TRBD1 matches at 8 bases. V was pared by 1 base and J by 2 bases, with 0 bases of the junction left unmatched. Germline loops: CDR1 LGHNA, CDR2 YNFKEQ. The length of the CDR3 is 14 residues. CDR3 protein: CASSQGTGNYGYTF. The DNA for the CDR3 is TGTGCCAGCAGCCAAGGGACAGGGAACTATGGCTACACCTTC.

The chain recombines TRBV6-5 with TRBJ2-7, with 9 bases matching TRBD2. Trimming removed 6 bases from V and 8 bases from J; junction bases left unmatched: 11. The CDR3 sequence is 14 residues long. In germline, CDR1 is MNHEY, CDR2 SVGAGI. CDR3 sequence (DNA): TGTGCCAGCAGCACGAATAGCGGGAGTTTAAAGCAGTACTTC. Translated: CASSTNSGSLKQYF.

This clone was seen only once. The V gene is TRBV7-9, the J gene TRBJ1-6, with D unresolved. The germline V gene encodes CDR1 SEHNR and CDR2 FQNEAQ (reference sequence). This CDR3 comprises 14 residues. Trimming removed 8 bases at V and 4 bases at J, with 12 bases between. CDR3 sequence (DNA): TGTGCCAGCTCCGAGGTGGCATATAATTCACCCCTCCACTTT. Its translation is CASSEVAYNSPLHF.

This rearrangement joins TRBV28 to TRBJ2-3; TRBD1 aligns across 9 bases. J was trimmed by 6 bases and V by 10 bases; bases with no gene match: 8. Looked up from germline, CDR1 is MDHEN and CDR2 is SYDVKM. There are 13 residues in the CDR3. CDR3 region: CATSGQGVDTQYF. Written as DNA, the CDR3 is TGTGCCACCTCGGGACAGGGTGTGGATACGCAGTATTTT. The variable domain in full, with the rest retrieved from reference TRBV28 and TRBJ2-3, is DVKVTQSSRYLVKRTGEKVFLECVQDMDHENMFWYRQDPGLGLRLIYFSYDVKMKEKGDIPEGYSVSREKKERFSLILESASTNQTSMYLCATSGQGVDTQYFGPGTRLTVL.

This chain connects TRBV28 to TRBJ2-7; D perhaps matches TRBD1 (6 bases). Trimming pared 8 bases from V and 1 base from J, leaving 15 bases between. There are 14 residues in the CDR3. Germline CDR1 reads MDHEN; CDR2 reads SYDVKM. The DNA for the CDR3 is TGTGCCAGCGCACCCTCCGGACAGTCCTACGAGCAGTACTTC. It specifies CASAPSGQSYEQYF.

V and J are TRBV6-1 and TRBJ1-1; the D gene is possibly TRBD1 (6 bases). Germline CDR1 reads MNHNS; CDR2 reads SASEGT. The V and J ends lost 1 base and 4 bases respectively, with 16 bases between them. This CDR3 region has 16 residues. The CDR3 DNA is TGTGCCAGCAGTGAAGGCTGGGGGCGCGGGTCCACTGAAGCTTTCTTT. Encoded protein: CASSEGWGRGSTEAFF.

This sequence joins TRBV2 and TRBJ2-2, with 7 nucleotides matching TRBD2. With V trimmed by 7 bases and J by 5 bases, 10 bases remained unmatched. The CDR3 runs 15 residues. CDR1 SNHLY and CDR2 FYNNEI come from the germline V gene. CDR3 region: CASTSGKFFTGELFF. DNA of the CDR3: TGTGCCAGCACCAGCGGGAAGTTCTTTACCGGGGAGCTGTTTTTT.

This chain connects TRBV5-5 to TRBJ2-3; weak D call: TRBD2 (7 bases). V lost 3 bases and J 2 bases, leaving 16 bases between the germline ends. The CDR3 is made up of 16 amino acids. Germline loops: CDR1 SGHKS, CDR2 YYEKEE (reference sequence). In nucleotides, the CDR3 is TGTGCCAGCAGCTCAAATCGGGGGGCGGACACAGATACGCAGTATTTT. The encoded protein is CASSSNRGADTDTQYF.

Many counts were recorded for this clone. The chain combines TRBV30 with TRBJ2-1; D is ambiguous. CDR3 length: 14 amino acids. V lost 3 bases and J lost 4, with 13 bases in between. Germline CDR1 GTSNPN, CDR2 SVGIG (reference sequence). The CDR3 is CAWSSSSIYNEQFF. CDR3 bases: TGTGCCTGGAGCAGTTCTAGTATTTACAATGAGCAGTTCTTC.

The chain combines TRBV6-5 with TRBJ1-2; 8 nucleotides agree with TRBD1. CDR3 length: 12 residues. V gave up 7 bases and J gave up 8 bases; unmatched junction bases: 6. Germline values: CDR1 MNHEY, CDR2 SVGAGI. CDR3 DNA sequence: TGTGCCAGCAATTCAGGGGGCTTCGGCTACACCTTC. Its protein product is CASNSGGFGYTF.

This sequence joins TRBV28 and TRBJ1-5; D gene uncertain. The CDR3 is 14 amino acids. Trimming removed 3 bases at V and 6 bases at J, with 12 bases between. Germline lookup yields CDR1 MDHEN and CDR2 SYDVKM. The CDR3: CASSLLGEGQPQHF. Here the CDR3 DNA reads TGTGCCAGCAGTTTGTTGGGCGAGGGTCAGCCCCAGCATTTT.

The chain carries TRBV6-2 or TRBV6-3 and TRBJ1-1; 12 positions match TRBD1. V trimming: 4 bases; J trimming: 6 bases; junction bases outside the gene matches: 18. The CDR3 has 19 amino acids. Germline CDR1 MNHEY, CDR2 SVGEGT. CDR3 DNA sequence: TGTGCCAGCAGTTGGCCATCCACCGGGACAGGGGGCGATCGGGCTGAAGCTTTCTTT. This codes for CASSWPSTGTGGDRAEAFF.

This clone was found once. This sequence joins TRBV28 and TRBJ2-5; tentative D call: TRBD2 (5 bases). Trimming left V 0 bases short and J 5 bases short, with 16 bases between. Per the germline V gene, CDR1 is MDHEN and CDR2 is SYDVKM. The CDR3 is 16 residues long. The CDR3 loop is CASSLWSNSGRETQYF. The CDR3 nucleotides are TGTGCCAGCAGTTTATGGTCTAACAGCGGACGCGAGACCCAGTACTTC.

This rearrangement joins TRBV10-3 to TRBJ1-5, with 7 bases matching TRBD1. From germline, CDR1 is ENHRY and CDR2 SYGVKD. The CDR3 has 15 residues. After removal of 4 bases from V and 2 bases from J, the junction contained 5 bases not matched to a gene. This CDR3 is CAISVAGGGNQPQHF. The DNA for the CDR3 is TGTGCCATCAGTGTCGCAGGGGGAGGCAATCAGCCCCAGCATTTT.

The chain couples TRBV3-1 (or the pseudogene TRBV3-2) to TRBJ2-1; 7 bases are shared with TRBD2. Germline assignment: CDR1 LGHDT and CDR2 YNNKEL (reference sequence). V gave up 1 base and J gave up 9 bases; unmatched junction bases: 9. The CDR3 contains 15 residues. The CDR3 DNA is TGTGCCAGCAGCCAAGGGGGGGGTGCCTACGGTGAGCAGTTCTTC. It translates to CASSQGGGAYGEQFF.

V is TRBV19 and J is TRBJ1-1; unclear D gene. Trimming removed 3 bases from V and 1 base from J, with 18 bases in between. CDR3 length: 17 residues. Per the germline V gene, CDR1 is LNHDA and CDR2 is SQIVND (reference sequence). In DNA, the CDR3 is TGTGCCAGTAGTATTCAGGCCTGGCGGACTGCGAACACTGAAGCTTTCTTT. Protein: CASSIQAWRTANTEAFF.

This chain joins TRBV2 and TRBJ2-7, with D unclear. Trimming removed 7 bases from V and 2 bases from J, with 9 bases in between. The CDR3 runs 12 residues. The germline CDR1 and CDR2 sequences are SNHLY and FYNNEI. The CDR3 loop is CASNDVTYEQYF. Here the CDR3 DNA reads TGTGCCAGCAATGATGTCACCTACGAGCAGTACTTC.

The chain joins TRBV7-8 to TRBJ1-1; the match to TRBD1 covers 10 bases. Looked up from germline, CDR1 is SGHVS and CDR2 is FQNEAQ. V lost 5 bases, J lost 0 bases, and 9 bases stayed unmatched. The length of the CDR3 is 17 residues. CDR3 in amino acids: CASSPGTGALMNTEAFF. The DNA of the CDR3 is TGTGCCAGCAGCCCCGGGACAGGGGCCTTGATGAACACTGAAGCTTTCTTT.

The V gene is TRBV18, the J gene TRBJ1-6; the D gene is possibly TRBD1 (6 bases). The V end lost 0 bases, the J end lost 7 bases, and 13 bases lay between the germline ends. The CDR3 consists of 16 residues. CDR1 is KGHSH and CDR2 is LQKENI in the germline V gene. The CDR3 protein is CASSPPGGAKNSPLHF. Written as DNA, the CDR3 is TGTGCCAGCTCACCACCGGGGGGGGCAAAGAATTCACCCCTCCACTTT. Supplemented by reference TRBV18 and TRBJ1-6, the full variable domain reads NAGVMQNPRHLVRRRGQEARLRCSPMKGHSHVYWYRQLPEEGLKFMVYLQKENIIDESGMPKERFSAEFPKEGPSILRIQQVVRGDSAAYFCASSPPGGAKNSPLHFGNGTRLTVT.

In DNA form, the CDR3 reads TGTGCCAGCAGCGTAGGCCCCCCTAGCGGGGGCACCGGGGAGCTGTTTTTT. Protein sequence: CASSVGPPSGGTGELFF. The chain uses TRBV9 and TRBJ2-2; the match to TRBD2 covers 10 bases. The V gene end was trimmed by 0 bases and the J gene end by 4 bases; junction bases not matched to a gene: 6. The CDR3 has 17 amino acids. Germline values: CDR1 SGDLS, CDR2 YYNGEE.

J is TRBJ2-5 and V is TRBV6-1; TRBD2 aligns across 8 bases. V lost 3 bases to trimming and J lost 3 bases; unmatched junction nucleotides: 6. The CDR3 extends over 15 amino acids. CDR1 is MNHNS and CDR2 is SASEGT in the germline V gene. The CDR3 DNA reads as TGTGCCAGCAGTGACACTAGCGGAGGGAAAGAGACCCAGTACTTC. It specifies CASSDTSGGKETQYF.

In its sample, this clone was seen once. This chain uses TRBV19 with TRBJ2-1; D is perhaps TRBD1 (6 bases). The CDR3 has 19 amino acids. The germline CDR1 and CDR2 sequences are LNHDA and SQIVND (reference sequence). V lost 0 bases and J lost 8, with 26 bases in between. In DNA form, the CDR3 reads TGTGCCAGTAGTATAGAGGGGGCGGTCGGTACCTTCGGCGTCTATGAGCAGTTCTTC. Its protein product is CASSIEGAVGTFGVYEQFF. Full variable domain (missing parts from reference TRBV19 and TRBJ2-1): DGGITQSPKYLFRKEGQNVTLSCEQNLNHDAMYWYRQDPGQGLRLIYYSQIVNDFQKGDIAEGYSVSREKKESFPLTVTSAQKNPTAFYLCASSIEGAVGTFGVYEQFFGPGTRLTVL.